This T cell receptor (beta chain) appears in the sequencing data of a study of cytotoxic CD8 clonotypes in ibrutinib-treated CLL. About the research overall: After median around 70 months, approximately 14 stayed in remission, about 12 progressed; responses roughly 24 partial, 2 complete. Sample averages reached around 270,000 productive templates and 94,082 productive rearrangements. Broader study findings: The study found clonality rose at ibrutinib response, then fell toward baseline at progression.

Profiling relied on immunoSEQ multiplex PCR, and the TCRdb table lists in-frame clones only, not all of them. The sample includes 200,000 to 250,000 clones, less than 75% of them seen just once. On this clone: The antigen remains unidentified.

The CDR3 is 15 amino acids. CDR1 and CDR2 (germline): KGHSH, LQKENI. V shed 6 bases and J 4 bases; nucleotides not matched to a gene: 9. This clonotype originated in a human donor with chronic lymphocytic leukemia. This material consisted of PBMCs, taken after 24 months of ibrutinib treatment. This chain uses TRBV18 with TRBJ2-1; 7 bases align to TRBD2. CDR3 coding DNA: TGTGCCAGCTCCCGTGCTAGCGGAAATTACAATGAGCAGTTCTTC. It codes for CASSRASGNYNEQFF.